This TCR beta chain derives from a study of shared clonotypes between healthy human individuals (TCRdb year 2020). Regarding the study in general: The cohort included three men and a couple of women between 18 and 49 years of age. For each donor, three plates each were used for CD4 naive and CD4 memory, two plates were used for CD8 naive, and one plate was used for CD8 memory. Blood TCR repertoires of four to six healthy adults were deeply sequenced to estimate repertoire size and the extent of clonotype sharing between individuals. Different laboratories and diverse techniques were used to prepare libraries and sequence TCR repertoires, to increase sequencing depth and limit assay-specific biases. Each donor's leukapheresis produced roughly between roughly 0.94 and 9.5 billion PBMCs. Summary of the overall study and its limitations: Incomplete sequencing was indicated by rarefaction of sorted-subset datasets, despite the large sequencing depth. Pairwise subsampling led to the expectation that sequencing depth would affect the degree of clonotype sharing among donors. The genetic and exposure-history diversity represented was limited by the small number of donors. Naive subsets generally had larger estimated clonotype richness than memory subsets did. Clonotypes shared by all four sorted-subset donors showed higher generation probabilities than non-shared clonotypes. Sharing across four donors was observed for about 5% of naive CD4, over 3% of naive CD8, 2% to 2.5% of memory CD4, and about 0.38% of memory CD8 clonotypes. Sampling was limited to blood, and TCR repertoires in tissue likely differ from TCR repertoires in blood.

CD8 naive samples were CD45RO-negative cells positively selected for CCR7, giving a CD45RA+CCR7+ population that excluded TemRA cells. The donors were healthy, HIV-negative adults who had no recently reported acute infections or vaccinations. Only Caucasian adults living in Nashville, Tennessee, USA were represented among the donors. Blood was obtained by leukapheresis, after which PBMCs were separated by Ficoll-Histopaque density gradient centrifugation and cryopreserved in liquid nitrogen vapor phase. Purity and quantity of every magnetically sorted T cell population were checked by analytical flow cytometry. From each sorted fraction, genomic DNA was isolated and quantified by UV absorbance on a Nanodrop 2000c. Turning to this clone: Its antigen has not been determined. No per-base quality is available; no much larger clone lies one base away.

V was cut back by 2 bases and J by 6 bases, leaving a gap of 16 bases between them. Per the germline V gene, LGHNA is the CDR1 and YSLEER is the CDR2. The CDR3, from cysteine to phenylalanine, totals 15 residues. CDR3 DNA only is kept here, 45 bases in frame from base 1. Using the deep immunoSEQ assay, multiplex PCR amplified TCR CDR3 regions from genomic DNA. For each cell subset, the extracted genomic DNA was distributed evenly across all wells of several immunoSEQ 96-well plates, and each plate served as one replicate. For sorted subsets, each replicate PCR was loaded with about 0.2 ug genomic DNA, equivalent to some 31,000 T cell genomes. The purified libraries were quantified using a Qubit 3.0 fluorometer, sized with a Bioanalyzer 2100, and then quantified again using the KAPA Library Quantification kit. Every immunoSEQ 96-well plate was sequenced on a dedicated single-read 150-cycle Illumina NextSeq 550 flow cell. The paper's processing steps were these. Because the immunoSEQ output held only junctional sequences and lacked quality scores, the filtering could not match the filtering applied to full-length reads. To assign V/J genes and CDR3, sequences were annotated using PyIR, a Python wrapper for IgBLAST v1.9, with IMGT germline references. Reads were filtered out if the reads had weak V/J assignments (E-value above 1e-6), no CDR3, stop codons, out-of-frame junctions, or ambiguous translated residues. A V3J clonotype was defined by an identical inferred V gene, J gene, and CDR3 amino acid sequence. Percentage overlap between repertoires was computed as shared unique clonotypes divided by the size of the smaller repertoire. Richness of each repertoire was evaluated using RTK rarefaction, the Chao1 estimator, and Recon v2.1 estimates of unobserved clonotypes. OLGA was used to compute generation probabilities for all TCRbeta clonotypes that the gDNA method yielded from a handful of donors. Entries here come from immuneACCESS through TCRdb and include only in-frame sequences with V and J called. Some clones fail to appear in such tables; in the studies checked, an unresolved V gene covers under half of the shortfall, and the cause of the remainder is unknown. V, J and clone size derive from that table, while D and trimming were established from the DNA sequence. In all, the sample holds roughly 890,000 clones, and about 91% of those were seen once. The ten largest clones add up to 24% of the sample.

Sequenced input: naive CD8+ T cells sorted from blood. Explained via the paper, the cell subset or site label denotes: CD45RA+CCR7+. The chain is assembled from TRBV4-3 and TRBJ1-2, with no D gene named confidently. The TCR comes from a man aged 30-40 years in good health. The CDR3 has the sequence CASSQWSQNYHGYTF. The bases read TGCGCCAGCAGCCAATGGTCACAGAACTATCATGGCTACACCTTC.